These T cell receptor beta chains were read from a single sample in a study of shared clonotypes between healthy human individuals. The data were produced by immunoSEQ multiplex PCR, yet TCRdb's version contains in-frame clones alone and is incomplete. The top ten clones hold 1.4% of a sample with about 1 million clones, about 80% of them seen once. The material sequenced was memory CD4+ T cells sorted from blood. The receptors were gathered from a young man in good health. Each CDR3 is given with its conserved first and last residue. D genes are given only for firm matches. Clone sizes are given selectively: once, few, many, or a class where the clone is expanded.

len: 16; d_gene: TRBD1; v_gene: TRBV6-1; j_gene: TRBJ1-5; abundance: NA; CDR3aa: CASSEHGQGYNQPQHF
len: 15; d_gene: NA; v_gene: TRBV28; j_gene: TRBJ1-2; abundance: NA; CDR3aa: CASSLWEETNYGYTF
len: 15; d_gene: TRBD1; v_gene: TRBV28; j_gene: TRBJ1-6; abundance: NA; CDR3aa: CASSTPGQGSSPLHF
len: 15; d_gene: NA; v_gene: TRBV29-1; j_gene: TRBJ2-2; abundance: NA; CDR3aa: CSVETTGIGTGELFF
len: 15; d_gene: TRBD2; v_gene: TRBV5-4; j_gene: TRBJ2-1; abundance: NA; CDR3aa: CASSQLAGASNEQFF
len: 15; d_gene: TRBD1; v_gene: TRBV25-1; j_gene: TRBJ2-5; abundance: few; CDR3aa: CASSEWAGGMETQYF
len: 12; d_gene: NA; v_gene: TRBV7-3; j_gene: TRBJ1-6; abundance: NA; CDR3aa: CASSQIMAPLHF
len: 18; d_gene: NA; v_gene: TRBV6-1; j_gene: TRBJ2-4; abundance: NA; CDR3aa: CASSEAVGNTLTKNIQYF
len: 17; d_gene: TRBD2; v_gene: TRBV18; j_gene: TRBJ2-3; abundance: NA; CDR3aa: CASSPIPGTSGPDTQYF
len: 14; d_gene: NA; v_gene: TRBV4-2; j_gene: TRBJ2-1; abundance: few; CDR3aa: CASSQDLANNEQFF
len: 15; d_gene: NA; v_gene: TRBV5-1; j_gene: TRBJ2-1; abundance: NA; CDR3aa: CASSSGQSSYNEQFF
len: 16; d_gene: TRBD1; v_gene: TRBV7-9; j_gene: TRBJ2-5; abundance: NA; CDR3aa: CASRLTGELDRETQYF
len: 15; d_gene: TRBD2; v_gene: TRBV5-1; j_gene: TRBJ2-1; abundance: NA; CDR3aa: CASSRSGGAYNEQFF
len: 11; d_gene: NA; v_gene: TRBV20-1; j_gene: TRBJ2-7; abundance: NA; CDR3aa: CSAGEYYEQYF
len: 14; d_gene: NA; v_gene: TRBV4-3; j_gene: TRBJ1-4; abundance: once; CDR3aa: CASSQEASNEKLFF
len: 15; d_gene: NA; v_gene: TRBV6-1; j_gene: TRBJ2-2; abundance: few; CDR3aa: CASRVPGRSTGELFF
len: 13; d_gene: NA; v_gene: TRBV7-7; j_gene: TRBJ2-5; abundance: NA; CDR3aa: CASSPHMKETQYF
len: 13; d_gene: NA; v_gene: TRBV9; j_gene: TRBJ1-1; abundance: NA; CDR3aa: CASSVGRNTEAFF
len: 15; d_gene: TRBD1; v_gene: TRBV6-5; j_gene: TRBJ1-1; abundance: NA; CDR3aa: CASSLPPWTGGYAFF
len: 14; d_gene: NA; v_gene: TRBV25-1; j_gene: TRBJ2-5; abundance: NA; CDR3aa: CASSGRLGEETQYF
len: 15; d_gene: NA; v_gene: TRBV30; j_gene: TRBJ1-1; abundance: NA; CDR3aa: CAWKPSDRMNTEAFF
len: 14; d_gene: TRBD1; v_gene: TRBV18; j_gene: TRBJ1-4; abundance: once; CDR3aa: CASSPRGLGEKLFF
len: 17; d_gene: NA; v_gene: TRBV9; j_gene: TRBJ2-3; abundance: NA; CDR3aa: CASSVVGASVGTDTQYF
len: 15; d_gene: NA; v_gene: TRBV5-1; j_gene: TRBJ1-1; abundance: NA; CDR3aa: CASSLAADRSTEAFF
len: 16; d_gene: TRBD2; v_gene: TRBV6-5; j_gene: TRBJ2-3; abundance: NA; CDR3aa: CASSYHSGSGTDTQYF
len: 11; d_gene: NA; v_gene: TRBV21-1; j_gene: TRBJ2-7; abundance: NA; CDR3aa: CATFLRGKQYF
len: 15; d_gene: TRBD2; v_gene: TRBV15; j_gene: TRBJ2-7; abundance: NA; CDR3aa: CATSRVGGMKNEQYF
len: 16; d_gene: NA; v_gene: TRBV6-5; j_gene: TRBJ1-2; abundance: NA; CDR3aa: CASSSTMANRDYGYTF
len: 15; d_gene: TRBD1; v_gene: TRBV15; j_gene: TRBJ2-7; abundance: NA; CDR3aa: CATSFSTGAPYEQYF
len: 16; d_gene: TRBD1; v_gene: TRBV6-6; j_gene: TRBJ1-2; abundance: few; CDR3aa: CASNPRGRDRGPGYTF
len: 18; d_gene: NA; v_gene: TRBV9; j_gene: TRBJ2-5; abundance: NA; CDR3aa: CASSSSWTETWMGETQYF
len: 19; d_gene: NA; v_gene: TRBV6-1; j_gene: TRBJ1-5; abundance: NA; CDR3aa: CASSEGIRGKQSLNQPQHF
len: 16; d_gene: TRBD2; v_gene: TRBV2; j_gene: TRBJ2-4; abundance: once; CDR3aa: CASRVPGTTAGNIQYF
len: 17; d_gene: TRBD1; v_gene: TRBV29-1; j_gene: TRBJ2-4; abundance: NA; CDR3aa: CSAASGTGTLAKNIQYF
len: 18; d_gene: TRBD2; v_gene: TRBV19; j_gene: TRBJ2-5; abundance: NA; CDR3aa: CASSIGATSGGAAETQYF
len: 15; d_gene: NA; v_gene: TRBV19; j_gene: TRBJ1-5; abundance: few; CDR3aa: CASSTADYSNQPQHF
len: 14; d_gene: NA; v_gene: TRBV7-2; j_gene: TRBJ2-7; abundance: NA; CDR3aa: CASSPQAGPYEQYF
len: 18; d_gene: TRBD2; v_gene: TRBV7-2; j_gene: TRBJ2-1; abundance: NA; CDR3aa: CASSSPGLAGGRKNEQFF
len: 16; d_gene: TRBD1; v_gene: TRBV5-1; j_gene: TRBJ1-2; abundance: NA; CDR3aa: CASSLDMVGGENGYTF
len: 13; d_gene: NA; v_gene: TRBV2; j_gene: TRBJ2-2; abundance: NA; CDR3aa: CASSVANTGELFF
len: 14; d_gene: NA; v_gene: TRBV9; j_gene: TRBJ1-5; abundance: NA; CDR3aa: CASSADGGNQPQHF
len: 11; d_gene: NA; v_gene: TRBV29-1; j_gene: TRBJ1-1; abundance: NA; CDR3aa: CSVEDPGDAFF
len: 16; d_gene: NA; v_gene: TRBV5-1; j_gene: TRBJ2-3; abundance: NA; CDR3aa: CASSLGDFGSADTQYF
len: 13; d_gene: NA; v_gene: TRBV18; j_gene: TRBJ2-7; abundance: medium-sized; CDR3aa: CASSPGTGNEQYF
len: 13; d_gene: NA; v_gene: TRBV10-3; j_gene: TRBJ2-3; abundance: NA; CDR3aa: CAISGQGTDTQYF
len: 14; d_gene: NA; v_gene: TRBV5-4; j_gene: TRBJ2-7; abundance: NA; CDR3aa: CASSPDKISYEQYF
len: 15; d_gene: NA; v_gene: TRBV7-8; j_gene: TRBJ1-5; abundance: NA; CDR3aa: CASSLDRGTGQPQHF
len: 13; d_gene: NA; v_gene: TRBV28; j_gene: TRBJ1-6; abundance: NA; CDR3aa: CASSLKYNSPLHF
len: 15; d_gene: NA; v_gene: TRBV27; j_gene: TRBJ2-3; abundance: few; CDR3aa: CASSYTFSSTDTQYF
len: 16; d_gene: TRBD1; v_gene: TRBV5-8; j_gene: TRBJ2-2; abundance: NA; CDR3aa: CASSSPGQGDTGELFF
len: 14; d_gene: NA; v_gene: TRBV11-2; j_gene: TRBJ2-7; abundance: NA; CDR3aa: CASKNSTLGYEQYF
len: 20; d_gene: TRBD1; v_gene: TRBV18; j_gene: TRBJ1-5; abundance: NA; CDR3aa: CASSPLPRTGGENSNQPQHF